The sample holds one count of the clone carrying this T cell receptor beta chain. The entry originates in a study of blood T cell repertoires in COVID-19. The germline V gene encodes CDR1 MGHRA and CDR2 YSYEKL. Trimming at V came to 0 bases and at J to 1 base, leaving 5 bases not matched to a gene. The CDR3 consists of 17 residues. Original analysis: Reference gene primer amplification gave nucleated cell count estimates. The repertoire was sequenced with immunoSEQ multiplex PCR; TCRdb's copy has only in-frame clones and lacks some. V and J calls and clone size are copied from that table; D and trimming were computed from the DNA. The profile shows some 200,000 clones, approximately 90% of them singletons.

The TCR originated in a woman between 18 and 30 years old in a cohort exposed to, infected with or recovered from COVID-19 (not recorded which). The rearrangement joins TRBV4-1 to TRBJ2-1; 8 bases are shared with TRBD2. Material for sequencing was PBMCs or T cells enriched from blood (not recorded which). CDR3 loop: CASSQDLASGSYNEQFF. The DNA for the CDR3 is TGCGCCAGCAGCCAAGATTTGGCTAGCGGGTCCTACAATGAGCAGTTCTTC.